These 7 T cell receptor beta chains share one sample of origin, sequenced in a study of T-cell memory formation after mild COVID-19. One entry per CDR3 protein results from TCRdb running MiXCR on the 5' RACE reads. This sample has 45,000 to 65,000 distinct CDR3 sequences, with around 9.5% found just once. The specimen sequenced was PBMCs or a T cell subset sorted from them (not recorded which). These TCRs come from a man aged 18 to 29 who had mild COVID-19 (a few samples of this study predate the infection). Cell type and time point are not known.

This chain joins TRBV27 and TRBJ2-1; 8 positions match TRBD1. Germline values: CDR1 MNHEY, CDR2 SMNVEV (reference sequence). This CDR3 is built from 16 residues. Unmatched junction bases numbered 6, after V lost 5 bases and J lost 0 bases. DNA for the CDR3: TGTGCCAGCAGTAGGGACAGGAGTTACTCCTACAATGAGCAGTTCTTC. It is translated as CASSRDRSYSYNEQFF.

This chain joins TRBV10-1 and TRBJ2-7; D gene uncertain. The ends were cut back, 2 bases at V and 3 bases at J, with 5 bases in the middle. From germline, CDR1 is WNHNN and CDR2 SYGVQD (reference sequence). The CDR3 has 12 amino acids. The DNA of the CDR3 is TGCGCCAGCAGTGAGCCGGGCTACGAGCAGTACTTC. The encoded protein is CASSEPGYEQYF.

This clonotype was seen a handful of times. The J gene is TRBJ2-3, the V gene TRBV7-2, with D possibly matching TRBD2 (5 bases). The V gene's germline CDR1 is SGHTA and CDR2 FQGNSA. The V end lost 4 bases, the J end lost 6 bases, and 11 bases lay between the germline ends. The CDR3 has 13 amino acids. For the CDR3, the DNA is TGTGCCAGCAGCTCAGGACTGCACGATACGCAGTATTTT. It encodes CASSSGLHDTQYF.

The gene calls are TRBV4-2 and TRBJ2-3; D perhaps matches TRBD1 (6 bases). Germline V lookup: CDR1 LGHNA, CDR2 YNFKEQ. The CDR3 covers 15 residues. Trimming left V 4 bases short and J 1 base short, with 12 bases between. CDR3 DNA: TGTGCCAGCAGCCCTGAAGGGGGAGGCACAGATACGCAGTATTTT. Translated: CASSPEGGGTDTQYF.

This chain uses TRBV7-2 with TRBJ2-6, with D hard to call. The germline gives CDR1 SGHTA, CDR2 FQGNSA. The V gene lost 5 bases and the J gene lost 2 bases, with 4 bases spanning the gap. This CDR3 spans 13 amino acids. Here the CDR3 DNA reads TGTGCCAGCAGCCGTACTGGGGCCAACGTCCTGACTTTC. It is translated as CASSRTGANVLTF.

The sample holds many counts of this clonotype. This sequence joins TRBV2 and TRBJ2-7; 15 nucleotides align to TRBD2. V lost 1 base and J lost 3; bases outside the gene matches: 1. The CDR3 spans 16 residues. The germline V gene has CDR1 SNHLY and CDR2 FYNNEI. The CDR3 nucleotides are TGTGCCAGCAGTGAAGGGGGACTAGCGGGGGGCTACGAGCAGTACTTC. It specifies CASSEGGLAGGYEQYF.

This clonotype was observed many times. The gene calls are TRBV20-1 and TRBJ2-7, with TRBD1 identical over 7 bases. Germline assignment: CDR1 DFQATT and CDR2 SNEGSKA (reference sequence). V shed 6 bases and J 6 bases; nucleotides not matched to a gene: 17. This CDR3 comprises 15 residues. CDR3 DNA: TGCAGTGCCGGAAGGGCGGAAAGGGGGCGGAGCGAGCAGTACTTC. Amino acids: CSAGRAERGRSEQYF.